The rows below give T cell receptor beta chains drawn from one sample of a study of blood T cell repertoires in COVID-19. Measured with immunoSEQ multiplex PCR; TCRdb has only the in-frame clones, and not every one. The repertoire holds about 370,000 clones, with over 75% as singletons. Specimen: peripheral blood. The receptors come from a woman aged 25-40 years with COVID-19, enrolled during active disease. The CDR3 runs from the conserved cysteine through the conserved F or W. The order of the fields is clone size, J gene, D gene, V gene, CDR3 DNA, CDR3 protein. The D gene is left open where the match is weak. Clone size is given for some rows only: seen once, a few or many times, or a class if the clone is expanded.

>NA|TRBJ2-1|TRBD2|TRBV4-2
TGTGCCAGCAGCCAAGGGACTAGCGGGAGCTCCTACAATGAGCAGTTCTTC
CASSQGTSGSSYNEQFF
>NA|TRBJ2-4|TRBD1|TRBV19
TGTGCCAGTACAGCGACAGGGGGTAGCATTCAGTACTTC
CASTATGGSIQYF
>few|TRBJ1-4|NA|TRBV6-5
TGTGCCAGCAGTTACTCGTGGGGCAGTGGAAATGAAAAACTGTTTTTT
CASSYSWGSGNEKLFF
>NA|TRBJ2-7|TRBD2|TRBV7-8
TGTGCCAGCAGCCCCGACCTAGCGGGAGAGTACGAGCAGTACTTC
CASSPDLAGEYEQYF
>few|TRBJ2-1|NA|TRBV4-2
TGTGCCAGCAGCGTACCGGGACTCACAAATGAGCAGTTCTTC
CASSVPGLTNEQFF
>NA|TRBJ2-4|TRBD2|TRBV5-1
TGCGCCAGCAGCTCGAAGCGGGAGAGTATAGCCAAAAACATTCAGTACTTC
CASSSKRESIAKNIQYF
>NA|TRBJ2-1|TRBD2|TRBV5-1
TGCGCCAGCAGCACGGGACTAGCGGGAGGGTACAATGAGCAGTTCTTC
CASSTGLAGGYNEQFF
>NA|TRBJ2-1|TRBD2|TRBV5-1
TGCGCCAGCAGCTCCGGACTAGCGGAGTTCAATGAGCAGTTCTTC
CASSSGLAEFNEQFF
>NA|TRBJ1-6|NA|TRBV6-5
TGTGCCAGCCACAGGGAGTTGGATTCACCCCTCCACTTT
CASHRELDSPLHF
>NA|TRBJ1-1|NA|TRBV3-1/TRBV3-2
TGTGCCAGCAGCCAATCATCCAGGAACACTGAAGCTTTCTTT
CASSQSSRNTEAFF
>NA|TRBJ1-6|NA|TRBV6-6
TGTGCCAGCAGTTACTACCGCACAAATTCACCCCTCCACTTT
CASSYYRTNSPLHF
>NA|TRBJ1-2|TRBD1|TRBV29-1
TGCAGCGTCGACCGGGACAGGGGCGGCTACACCTTC
CSVDRDRGGYTF
>NA|TRBJ1-6|NA|TRBV7-2
TGTGCCAGCACCCAGGGCCGCGTCGGTTCACCCCTCCACTTT
CASTQGRVGSPLHF
>once|TRBJ2-7|TRBD2|TRBV28
TGTGCCAGCAGTTTCGCTAGCGGGGATTCCTACGAGCAGTACTTC
CASSFASGDSYEQYF
>NA|TRBJ2-1|NA|TRBV6-5
TGTGCCAGCAGTTACCTCCGGGTTCACAATGAGCAGTTCTTC
CASSYLRVHNEQFF
>NA|TRBJ1-6|TRBD1|TRBV3-1/TRBV3-2
TGTGCCAGCAATCCCGGGACAGGAAATAATTCACCCCTCCACTTT
CASNPGTGNNSPLHF
>NA|TRBJ1-5|NA|TRBV4-3
TGCGCCAGCAGCCAAGAGTGGAGGCAGCCCCAGCATTTT
CASSQEWRQPQHF
>NA|TRBJ2-1|TRBD1|TRBV30
TGTGCCTGGAGCCCGGACAGGGGTTGGGATGAGCAGTTCTTC
CAWSPDRGWDEQFF
>NA|TRBJ2-2|TRBD2|TRBV27
TGTGCCAGCAATTCAATAGCGGGAAGGAACACCGGGGAGCTGTTTTTT
CASNSIAGRNTGELFF
>NA|TRBJ1-1|TRBD1|TRBV19
TGTGCCAGTAGCACTGCGACCGGGACAGGGAGGACTGAAGCTTTCTTT
CASSTATGTGRTEAFF
>NA|TRBJ1-1|TRBD1|TRBV6-6
TGTGCCAGCAGGCCCTTACAGGGGGCGCGGACTGAAGCTTTCTTT
CASRPLQGARTEAFF
>once|TRBJ2-7|NA|TRBV18
TGTGCCAGCTCACCATCAGTAGGACAGAGAAGCTACGAGCAGTACTTC
CASSPSVGQRSYEQYF
>NA|TRBJ1-6|NA|TRBV7-2
TGTGCCAGCAGCTTACCGAATTCACCCCTCCACTTT
CASSLPNSPLHF
>NA|TRBJ1-1|NA|TRBV5-4
TGTGCCAGCAGCCCCTCTGGAGGGTCCACTGAAGCTTTCTTT
CASSPSGGSTEAFF
>NA|TRBJ2-1|NA|TRBV4-3
TGCGCCAGCAGCCAAGTTTATACCTACAATGAGCAGTTCTTC
CASSQVYTYNEQFF
>NA|TRBJ2-2|NA|TRBV10-3
TGTGCCATCACGAAAGGTCCTAGGAACACCGGGGAGCTGTTTTTT
CAITKGPRNTGELFF
>NA|TRBJ2-7|TRBD1|TRBV28
TGTGCCAGCAGTTTATCTGGACAGGGGTTTGAGTACGAGCAGTACTTC
CASSLSGQGFEYEQYF
>few|TRBJ1-6|NA|TRBV28
TGTGCCACTAGACTCATTGGCCCCAATTCACCCCTCCACTTT
CATRLIGPNSPLHF
>NA|TRBJ1-5|TRBD1|TRBV28
TGTGCCAGCAGTCCGACCACAGGGGTGGATCAGCCCCAGCATTTT
CASSPTTGVDQPQHF
>NA|TRBJ2-1|NA|TRBV9
TGTGCCAGCAGCCCGTTCTCCTACAATGAGCAGTTCTTC
CASSPFSYNEQFF
>NA|TRBJ1-1|TRBD1|TRBV19
TGTGCCAGTAGTATTGACAGGGGGAACACTGAAGCTTTCTTT
CASSIDRGNTEAFF
>NA|TRBJ2-1|TRBD1|TRBV5-1
TGCGCCAGCAGCTTGGCAGGGGGAAATTCTATGAATGAGCAGTTCTTC
CASSLAGGNSMNEQFF
>NA|TRBJ2-7|NA|TRBV5-1
TGCGCCAGCAGCCCCCGAACAGAACCGGGATACGAGCAGTACTTC
CASSPRTEPGYEQYF
>NA|TRBJ2-1|NA|TRBV5-5
TGTGCCAGCAGCTTGGGCCCTGCGAATGAGCAGTTCTTC
CASSLGPANEQFF
>NA|TRBJ2-1|NA|TRBV30
TGTGCCTGGAGTGTCAATTCTAATCTCAATGAGCAGTTCTTC
CAWSVNSNLNEQFF
>NA|TRBJ1-2|NA|TRBV28
TGTGCCAGCAGCCGACTCCAACACTGGACTAACTATGGCTACACCTTC
CASSRLQHWTNYGYTF
>NA|TRBJ1-5|NA|TRBV2
TGTGCCAGCAGTGAATTTATTACAGGGTTAAATCAGCCCCAGCATTTT
CASSEFITGLNQPQHF
>NA|TRBJ1-5|NA|TRBV2
TGTGCCAGCAGTGAGGAGGGCCGCAATCAGCCCCAGCATTTT
CASSEEGRNQPQHF
>NA|TRBJ1-1|NA|TRBV9
TGTGCCAGCAGCCCCCGAGGCCAGAACACTGAAGCTTTCTTT
CASSPRGQNTEAFF
>once|TRBJ2-7|TRBD2|TRBV10-2
TGCGCCAGCAGTGGGACCGGGAGGCACGAGCAGTACTTC
CASSGTGRHEQYF
>NA|TRBJ2-4|TRBD1|TRBV7-9
TGTGCCAGCAGCCGGACAGGGGAAAACATTCAGTACTTC
CASSRTGENIQYF